Sequencing of this T cell receptor (beta chain) was carried out in a study of blood T cell repertoires in COVID-19. Whole-study context: Donors in the United States, Italy and Spain gave samples during acute or convalescent COVID-19. The cDNA or gDNA used as material had been derived from T cells, B-cell-depleted T cells, or PBMCs.

As originally analysed: Reference gene primer amplification in the assay estimated nucleated cell counts. Assay: immunoSEQ multiplex PCR; the TCRdb copy retains only in-frame clones and omits some. V, J and clone size reflect that table, while D and trimming were determined from the DNA. The sample consists of over 95,000 clones, about 83% of them appearing once. The germline gives CDR1 KGHDR, CDR2 SFDVKD. V trimming: 2 bases; J trimming: 9 bases; junction bases outside the gene matches: 6. The CDR3 loop spans 16 amino acids. The sequencing sample was made of peripheral blood. The source of this sequence is a man between 65 and 85 years old with active or convalescent COVID-19. The chain carries TRBV24-1 and TRBJ2-3; 14 positions agree with TRBD2. The chain's CDR3 is CATSDSGTSGGKTQYF. In nucleotides, the CDR3 is TGTGCCACCAGTGATTCGGGGACTAGCGGGGGCAAGACGCAGTATTTT.